These 20 T cell receptor beta chains came from one sample sequenced in a study of regulatory dendritic cells for organ transplantation. Sorted subsets were CFSE-labeled and cultured four to six days with allogeneic dendritic cells. Libraries were prepared by immunoSEQ multiplex PCR; TCRdb keeps only in-frame clonotypes and omits some of them. The data show some 9,300 clones, 65% seen once. The antigens of these receptors remain unknown. The sample comprised naive CD4+ T cells from blood cultured with dendritic cells. Indicated subset: CD45RA+ naive T cells. The receptors derive from a human donor in good health.

The V and J genes are TRBV7-9 and TRBJ2-7; TRBD1 might be the D (6 bases). The ends were cut back, 1 base at V and 5 bases at J, with 15 bases in the middle. This CDR3 spans 15 amino acids. In germline, CDR1 is SEHNR, CDR2 FQNEAQ (reference sequence). CDR3: CASSLDGTLGHEQYF. CDR3 nucleotide sequence: TGTGCCAGCAGCTTAGATGGGACATTGGGGCACGAGCAGTACTTC.

The gene calls are TRBV2 and TRBJ1-5, with TRBD1 matching over 9 bases. The CDR3 is 13 residues long. J lost 6 bases, V lost 5 bases, and 2 bases had no gene match. Germline V gene lookup returns CDR1 SNHLY and CDR2 FYNNEI. The DNA for the CDR3 is TGTGCCAGCAGTCTACAGGGGGCTCAGCCCCAGCATTTT. Translation gives CASSLQGAQPQHF.

V is TRBV9 and J is TRBJ1-2; no reliable D call. Germline V gene sequence: CDR1 SGDLS, CDR2 YYNGEE. The length of the CDR3 is 13 residues. V shed 4 bases and J shed 4 bases, with 11 bases lying between them. CDR3 loop: CASSSQRIYGYTF. CDR3 DNA: TGTGCCAGCAGCTCCCAGCGAATCTATGGCTACACCTTC.

The chain combines TRBV7-2 with TRBJ1-6, with 9 bases matching TRBD1. CDR1 SGHTA and CDR2 FQGNSA come from the germline V gene. This CDR3 region has 15 residues. Trimming removed 3 bases from V and 7 bases from J; junction bases left unmatched: 4. The CDR3 sequence: CASSFRDRVNSPLHF. CDR3 nucleotides: TGTGCCAGCAGCTTCCGGGACAGGGTCAATTCACCCCTCCACTTT.

This clone was detected a few times. This chain uses TRBV4-2 with TRBJ2-1; 8 bases agree with TRBD1. Germline CDR1 is LGHNA and CDR2 is YNFKEQ. This CDR3 is built from 16 residues. V lost 4 bases to trimming and J lost 6 bases; unmatched junction nucleotides: 11. The CDR3 reads CASSPWTGNLRNEQFF. The CDR3 DNA sequence: TGTGCCAGCAGCCCCTGGACAGGGAATCTACGCAATGAGCAGTTCTTC.

The V and J genes are TRBV25-1 and TRBJ1-2, with 8 bases matching TRBD1. Germline lookup yields CDR1 MGHDK and CDR2 SYGVNS. V lost 6 bases, J lost 6 bases, and 6 bases stayed unmatched. CDR3 length: 13 amino acids. The DNA of the CDR3 is TGTGCCAGCAGCCCTCAGGGGGCGGATGGCTACACCTTC. Amino acids: CASSPQGADGYTF.

The genes are TRBV2 and TRBJ1-5; 7 nucleotides agree with TRBD1. The germline V gene encodes CDR1 SNHLY and CDR2 FYNNEI. J lost 1 base, V lost 4 bases, and 1 base had no gene match. The length of the CDR3 is 14 residues. The CDR3 loop reads CASSGQGSNQPQHF. The CDR3 bases are TGTGCCAGCAGTGGACAGGGCAGCAATCAGCCCCAGCATTTT.

The V call is TRBV20-1, the J call TRBJ1-4; the D is unclear. CDR3 size: 11 residues. Trimming stripped 2 bases from V and 5 bases from J, with 3 bases between. Germline V lookup: CDR1 DFQATT, CDR2 SNEGSKA (reference sequence). The CDR3 protein is CSARRNEKLFF. CDR3 nucleotides: TGCAGTGCTAGACGGAATGAAAAACTGTTTTTT.

This clone was observed a handful of times. V and J are TRBV15 and TRBJ2-5; D is perhaps TRBD1 (5 bases). V was clipped by 1 base and J by 5 bases, with 17 bases between them. The CDR3 sequence is 16 residues long. Germline V gene lookup returns CDR1 LNHNV and CDR2 YYDKDF (reference sequence). In nucleotides, the CDR3 is TGTGCCACCAGCAGAGTCACCATCAGGGTCGGGGAGACCCAGTACTTC. It yields the protein CATSRVTIRVGETQYF.

This chain uses TRBV7-9 with TRBJ1-6, with 12 bases fitting TRBD1. Per the germline V gene, CDR1 is SEHNR and CDR2 is FQNEAQ (reference sequence). Germline trimming cut 3 bases from V and 6 bases from J; bases unmatched to any gene: 6. There are 17 residues in the CDR3. The CDR3 here is CASSFTGQGAFNSPLHF. CDR3 coding DNA: TGTGCCAGCAGCTTTACGGGACAGGGGGCATTTAATTCACCCCTCCACTTT.

This clone was picked up a small number of times. The V gene is TRBV19, the J gene TRBJ2-1, with D possibly being TRBD1 (6 bases). V was clipped by 4 bases and J by 7 bases, with 11 bases between them. Germline CDR1 is LNHDA and CDR2 is SQIVND (reference sequence). This CDR3 is 13 amino acids long. The CDR3, as DNA: TGTGCCAGTAGTACGGACAGACTTAATGAGCAGTTCTTC. Protein sequence: CASSTDRLNEQFF.

This clone was found a few times. This sequence joins TRBV2 and TRBJ2-1, with a possible D match to TRBD1 (6 bases). The germline V gene has CDR1 SNHLY and CDR2 FYNNEI. The CDR3 extends over 15 amino acids. Trimming cost V 2 bases and J 1 base, with 9 bases left between them. CDR3 DNA: TGTGCCAGCAGTGAACGGACAGTTTCCTACAATGAGCAGTTCTTC. Translated: CASSERTVSYNEQFF. The variable domain in full, completed from reference TRBV2 and TRBJ2-1, reads EPEVTQTPSHQVTQMGQEVILRCVPISNHLYFYWYRQILGQKVEFLVSFYNNEISEKSEIFDDQFSVERPDGSNFTLKIRSTKLEDSAMYFCASSERTVSYNEQFFGPGTRLTVL.

The V call is TRBV6-5, the J call TRBJ2-7, with 10 positions matching TRBD2. CDR1 is MNHEY and CDR2 is SVGAGI in the germline V gene. V gave up 11 bases and J gave up 1 base; unmatched junction bases: 8. This CDR3 contains 14 residues. The CDR3 coding sequence is TGTGCCGCCCGGACTAGCGGTCGATCCTACGAGCAGTACTTC. This sequence encodes CAARTSGRSYEQYF.

This rearrangement joins TRBV2 to TRBJ1-5; TRBD1 might be the D (5 bases). Trimming took off 2 bases at V and 4 bases at J, with 9 bases between the two ends. Germline CDR1 SNHLY, CDR2 FYNNEI. The CDR3 is 14 residues long. CDR3 loop: CASSEQGSNQPQHF. CDR3 nucleotides: TGTGCCAGCAGTGAACAGGGTAGTAATCAGCCCCAGCATTTT. Drawing the rest from reference TRBV2 and TRBJ1-5, the complete variable domain is EPEVTQTPSHQVTQMGQEVILRCVPISNHLYFYWYRQILGQKVEFLVSFYNNEISEKSEIFDDQFSVERPDGSNFTLKIRSTKLEDSAMYFCASSEQGSNQPQHFGDGTRLSIL.

The CDR3 here is CASGLVLAGSHNEQFF. The DNA for the CDR3 is TGTGCTAGTGGTTTGGTACTAGCCGGTTCTCACAATGAGCAGTTCTTC. The V and J genes are TRBV12-5 and TRBJ2-1; tentatively, D is TRBD2 (6 bases). This CDR3 region has 16 residues. CDR1 and CDR2 (germline): LGHNT, FRNRAP. V dropped 0 bases and J dropped 5 bases, with 14 bases sitting between them. Full variable domain (rest looked up from reference TRBV12-5 and TRBJ2-1): DARVTQTPRHKVTEMGQEVTMRCQPILGHNTVFWYRQTMMQGLELLAYFRNRAPLDDSGMPKDRFSAEMPDATLATLKIQPSEPRDSAVYFCASGLVLAGSHNEQFFGPGTRLTVL.

This sequence joins TRBV19 and TRBJ1-3; D remains ambiguous. V was shortened by 6 bases and J by 0 bases, with 6 bases between the two germline ends. Germline lookup yields CDR1 LNHDA and CDR2 SQIVND (reference sequence). This CDR3 has 13 residues. The CDR3 protein is CASRYISGNTIYF. The DNA of the CDR3 is TGTGCCAGTAGGTACATCTCTGGAAACACCATATATTTT.

The chain combines TRBV7-2 with TRBJ2-3; 8 bases map to TRBD1. Per the germline V gene, CDR1 is SGHTA and CDR2 is FQGNSA. The CDR3 runs 17 residues. J was trimmed by 4 bases and V by 3 bases; bases with no gene match: 12. CDR3 DNA: TGTGCCAGCAGCTTCCGCCCAGGACAGGGATTATCAGATACGCAGTATTTT. This codes for CASSFRPGQGLSDTQYF.

This chain connects TRBV7-2 to TRBJ1-2; 8 bases match TRBD1. Trimming at V came to 5 bases and at J to 6 bases, leaving 5 bases not matched to a gene. The CDR3 is made up of 13 amino acids. CDR1 SGHTA and CDR2 FQGNSA come from the germline V gene. The CDR3: CASSRQGADGYTF. The CDR3 nucleotides read TGTGCCAGCAGCCGGCAGGGGGCTGATGGCTACACCTTC.

In its sample, this clone was seen a few times. This chain uses TRBV10-3 with TRBJ2-7; TRBD2 aligns across 10 bases. J gave up 0 bases and V 6 bases, and 5 bases lay outside the gene matches. This CDR3 comprises 15 residues. Germline values: CDR1 ENHRY, CDR2 SYGVKD. CDR3 sequence: CAIRPSGGPSYEQYF. The DNA for the CDR3 is TGTGCCATCAGACCTAGCGGGGGCCCCTCCTACGAGCAGTACTTC.

This clone was seen only a few times. The chain carries TRBV27 and TRBJ1-2; D is perhaps TRBD1 (5 bases). The V end was cut by 3 bases, the J end by 4 bases, with 15 bases between. CDR3 length: 15 amino acids. CDR1 is MNHEY, CDR2 SMNVEV, per germline (reference sequence). CDR3 region: CASSFRGSRVYGYTF. The CDR3, as DNA: TGTGCCAGCAGTTTTAGGGGCTCCAGAGTCTATGGCTACACCTTC.